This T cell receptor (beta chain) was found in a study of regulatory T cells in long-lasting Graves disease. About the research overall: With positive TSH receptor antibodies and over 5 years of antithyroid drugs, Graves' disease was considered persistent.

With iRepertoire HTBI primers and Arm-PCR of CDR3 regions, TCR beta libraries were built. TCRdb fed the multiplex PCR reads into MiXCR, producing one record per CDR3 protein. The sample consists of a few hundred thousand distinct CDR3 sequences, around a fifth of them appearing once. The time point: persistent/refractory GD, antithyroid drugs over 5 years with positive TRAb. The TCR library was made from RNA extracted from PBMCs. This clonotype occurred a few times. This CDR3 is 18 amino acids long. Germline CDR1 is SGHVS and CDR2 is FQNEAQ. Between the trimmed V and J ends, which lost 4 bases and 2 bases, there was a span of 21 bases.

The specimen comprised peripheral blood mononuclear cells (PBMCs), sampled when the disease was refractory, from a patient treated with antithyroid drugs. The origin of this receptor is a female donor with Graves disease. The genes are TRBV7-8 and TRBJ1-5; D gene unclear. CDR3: CASSYNRDPFRGNQPQHF. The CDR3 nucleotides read TGTGCCAGCAGCTATAACCGGGATCCTTTTAGGGGCAATCAGCCCCAGCATTTT.